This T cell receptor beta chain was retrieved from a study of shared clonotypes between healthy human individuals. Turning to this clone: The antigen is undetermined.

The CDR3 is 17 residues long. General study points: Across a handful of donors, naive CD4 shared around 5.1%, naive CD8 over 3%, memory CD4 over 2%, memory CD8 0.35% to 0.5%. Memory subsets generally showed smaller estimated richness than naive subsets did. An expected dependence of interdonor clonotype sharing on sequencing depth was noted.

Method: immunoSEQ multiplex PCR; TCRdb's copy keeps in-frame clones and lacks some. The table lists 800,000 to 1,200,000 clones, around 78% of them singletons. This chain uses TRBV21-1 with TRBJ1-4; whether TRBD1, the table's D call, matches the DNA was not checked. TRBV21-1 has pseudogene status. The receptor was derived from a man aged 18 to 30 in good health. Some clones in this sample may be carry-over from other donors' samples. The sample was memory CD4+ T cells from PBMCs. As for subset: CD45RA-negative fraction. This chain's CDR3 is CASSKVGHGEFCEKLFF. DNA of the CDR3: TGTGCCAGCAGCAAAGTGGGACACGGCGAGTTCTGTGAAAAACTGTTTTTT.